This T cell receptor beta chain was found in a study of control samples from healthy donors and cancer patients. The V end was cut by 1 base, the J end by 0 bases, with 9 bases between. Germline V lookup: CDR1 KGHSH, CDR2 LQKENI. The CDR3 extends over 16 amino acids. The data were produced by immunoSEQ multiplex PCR, yet TCRdb's version contains in-frame clones alone and is incomplete. This table has 150,000 to 200,000 clones, roughly 89% appearing once. This chain uses TRBV18 with TRBJ1-4; no clear D gene. The clonotype originates from a woman aged 50 to 65 in good health. Specimen: blood. The CDR3 DNA reads as TGTGCCAGCTCACCACTCGTCGGGCCAACTAATGAAAAACTGTTTTTT. Protein sequence: CASSPLVGPTNEKLFF.